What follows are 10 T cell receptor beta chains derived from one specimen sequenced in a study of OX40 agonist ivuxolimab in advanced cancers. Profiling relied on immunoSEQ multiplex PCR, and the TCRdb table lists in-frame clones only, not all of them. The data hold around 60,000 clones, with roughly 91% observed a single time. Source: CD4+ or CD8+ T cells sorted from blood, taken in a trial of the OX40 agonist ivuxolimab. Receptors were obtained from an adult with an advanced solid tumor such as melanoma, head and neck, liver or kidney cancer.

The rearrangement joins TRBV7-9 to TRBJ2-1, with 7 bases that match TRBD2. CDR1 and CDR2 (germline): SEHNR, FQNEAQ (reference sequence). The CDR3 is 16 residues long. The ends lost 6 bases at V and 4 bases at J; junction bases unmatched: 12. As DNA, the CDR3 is TGTGCCAGCAGTCCCGCCCCCCGGGGAGGGTACAATGAGCAGTTCTTC. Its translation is CASSPAPRGGYNEQFF.

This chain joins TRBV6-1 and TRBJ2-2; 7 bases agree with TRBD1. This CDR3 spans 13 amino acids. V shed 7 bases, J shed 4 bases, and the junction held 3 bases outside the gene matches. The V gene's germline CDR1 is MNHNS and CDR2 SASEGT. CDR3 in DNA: TGTGCCAGCATTACAGGGGTCACCGGGGAGCTGTTTTTT. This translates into CASITGVTGELFF.

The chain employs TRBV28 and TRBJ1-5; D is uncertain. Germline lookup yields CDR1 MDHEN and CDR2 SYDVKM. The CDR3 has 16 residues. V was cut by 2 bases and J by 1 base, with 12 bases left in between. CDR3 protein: CASSLGGGGSNQPQHF. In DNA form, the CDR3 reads TGTGCCAGCAGTTTAGGAGGTGGAGGCAGCAATCAGCCCCAGCATTTT.

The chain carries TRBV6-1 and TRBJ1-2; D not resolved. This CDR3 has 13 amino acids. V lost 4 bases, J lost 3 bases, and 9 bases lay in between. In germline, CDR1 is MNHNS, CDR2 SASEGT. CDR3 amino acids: CASSGTAHYGYTF. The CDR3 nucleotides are TGTGCCAGCAGTGGGACCGCTCACTATGGCTACACCTTC.

The CDR3: CASSPGPNYEQYF. CDR3 in DNA: TGTGCCAGCAGCCCGGGGCCGAACTACGAGCAGTACTTC. This rearrangement joins TRBV13 to TRBJ2-7, with D possibly being TRBD1 or TRBD2 (5 bases each). The ends were cut back, 5 bases at V and 3 bases at J, with 11 bases in the middle. CDR1 is PRHDT and CDR2 is FYEKMQ in the germline V gene (reference sequence). The length of the CDR3 is 13 residues.

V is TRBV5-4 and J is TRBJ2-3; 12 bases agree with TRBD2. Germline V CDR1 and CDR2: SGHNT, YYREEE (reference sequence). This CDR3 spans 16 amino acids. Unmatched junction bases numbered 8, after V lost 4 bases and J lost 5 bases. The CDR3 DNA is TGTGCCAGCAGCGCCGGACTAGCGGGACTGCGAGATACGCAGTATTTT. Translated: CASSAGLAGLRDTQYF.

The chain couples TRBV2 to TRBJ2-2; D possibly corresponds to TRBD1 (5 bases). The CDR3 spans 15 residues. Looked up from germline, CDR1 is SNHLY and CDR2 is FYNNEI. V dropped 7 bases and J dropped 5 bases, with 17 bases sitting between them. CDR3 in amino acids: CASKFWQGRTGELFF. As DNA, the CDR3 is TGTGCCAGCAAGTTTTGGCAGGGTAGAACCGGGGAGCTGTTTTTT. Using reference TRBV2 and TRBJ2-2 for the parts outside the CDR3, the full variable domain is EPEVTQTPSHQVTQMGQEVILRCVPISNHLYFYWYRQILGQKVEFLVSFYNNEISEKSEIFDDQFSVERPDGSNFTLKIRSTKLEDSAMYFCASKFWQGRTGELFFGEGSRLTVL.

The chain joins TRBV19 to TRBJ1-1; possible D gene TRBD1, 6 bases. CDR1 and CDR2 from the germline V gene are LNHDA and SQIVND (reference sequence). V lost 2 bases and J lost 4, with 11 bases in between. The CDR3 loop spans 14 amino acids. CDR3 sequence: CASSIMGRGTEAFF. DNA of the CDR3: TGTGCCAGTAGTATAATGGGCAGGGGCACTGAAGCTTTCTTT.

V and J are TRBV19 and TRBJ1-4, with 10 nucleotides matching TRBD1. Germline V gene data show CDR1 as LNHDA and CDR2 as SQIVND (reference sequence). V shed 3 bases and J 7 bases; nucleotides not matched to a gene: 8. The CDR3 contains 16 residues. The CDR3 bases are TGTGCCAGTAGTATGGGGACAGGGGTAGGAGGTGAAAAACTGTTTTTT. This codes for CASSMGTGVGGEKLFF.

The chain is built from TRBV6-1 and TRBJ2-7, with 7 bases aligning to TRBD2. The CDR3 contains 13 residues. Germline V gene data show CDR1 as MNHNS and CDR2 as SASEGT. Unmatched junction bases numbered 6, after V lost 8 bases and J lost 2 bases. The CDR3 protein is CASRGSGTYEQYF. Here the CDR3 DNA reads TGTGCCAGCCGAGGCAGCGGGACCTACGAGCAGTACTTC.